Presented here are 19 T cell receptor beta chains from one specimen sequenced in a study of shared T cell receptors in the human thymus. The assay was immunoSEQ multiplex PCR, and TCRdb's table has in-frame clones only and misses some. Seen here are hundreds of thousands of clones, approximately 80% observed once, and the top ten hold more than 0.01%. These same data were also listed under a study on human thymus T cells.

Sequencing was performed on thymocytes. The receptors were gathered from a boy younger than two with a congenital heart defect.

The rearrangement links TRBV21-1 to TRBJ2-1; the table's D call of TRBD2 was not tested on the DNA. TRBV21-1 is a pseudogene. The CDR3 runs 16 residues. The CDR3 region has the DNA TGTGCCAGCAGCATGGGTAGCGGGAAGGCTAACAATGAGCAGTTCTTC. Residues: CASSMGSGKANNEQFF.

This sequence joins TRBV30 and TRBJ1-5; no clear D gene. Germline V gene lookup returns CDR1 GTSNPN and CDR2 SVGIG (reference sequence). Trimming removed 2 bases at V and 2 bases at J, with 10 bases between. This CDR3 has 14 residues. The CDR3 protein is CAWSSGIGNQPQHF. The CDR3 DNA sequence: TGTGCCTGGAGTTCGGGGATAGGCAATCAGCCCCAGCATTTT.

The CDR3 bases are TGTGCCACAGTTGGGGCCGGTGGCTACACCTTC. It codes for CATVGAGGYTF. The chain recombines TRBV9 with TRBJ1-2; maybe TRBD1 (5 bases). Trimming stripped 9 bases from V and 7 bases from J, with 13 bases between. CDR1 is SGDLS, CDR2 YYNGEE, per germline. This CDR3 contains 11 residues.

CDR3 sequence (DNA): TGTGCCAGTAGCCACCGGGACAGGGGTATCCCCTATGGCTACACCTTC. Protein sequence: CASSHRDRGIPYGYTF. The chain links TRBV19 to TRBJ1-2; 10 positions match TRBD1. The CDR3 sequence is 16 residues long. Germline loops: CDR1 LNHDA, CDR2 SQIVND (reference sequence). After removal of 6 bases from V and 4 bases from J, the junction contained 11 bases not matched to a gene.

V usage is TRBV19 and J usage is TRBJ2-1; tentative D call: TRBD2 (6 bases). Germline CDR1 is LNHDA and CDR2 is SQIVND (reference sequence). The V end was cut by 4 bases, the J end by 2 bases, with 18 bases between. The CDR3 spans 17 residues. Here the CDR3 DNA reads TGTGCCAGTAGTACAGCTAGGAGGCGGGGAGCCTACAATGAGCAGTTCTTC. As protein: CASSTARRRGAYNEQFF.

This clone has more than one count but fewer than ten. The chain has TRBV20-1 and TRBJ1-4; D is unclear. The CDR3 runs 10 residues. From germline, CDR1 is DFQATT and CDR2 SNEGSKA (reference sequence). Trimming removed 2 bases from V and 7 bases from J, with 2 bases in between. CDR3 DNA: TGCAGTGCTAGACGTGAAAAACTGTTTTTT. Translated: CSARREKLFF.

The chain has TRBV5-3 and TRBJ1-1, with TRBD1 matching over 9 bases. TRBV5-3 is sorted into the ORF group, with uncertain function. With V trimmed by 5 bases and J by 1 base, 3 bases remained unmatched. This CDR3 is built from 14 residues. The CDR3 coding sequence is TGTGCCAGAAGTTCGGACAGGGGGAACACTGAAGCTTTCTTT. This sequence encodes CARSSDRGNTEAFF.

In its sample, this clone was seen once. This chain joins TRBV27 and TRBJ1-3, with D perhaps TRBD1 (5 bases). Trimming removed 2 bases from V and 0 bases from J, with 14 bases in between. The CDR3 covers 17 residues. CDR1 MNHEY and CDR2 SMNVEV come from the germline V gene (reference sequence). The CDR3 nucleotides read TGTGCCAGCAGTTTAACGGGGGACGCAAGCTCTGGAAACACCATATATTTT. Translating it yields CASSLTGDASSGNTIYF.

There are a few counts of this clone. The rearrangement uses TRBV6-6 and TRBJ1-2; 8 bases map to TRBD1. The junction had 6 bases not matched to a gene; V was cut back by 0 bases and J by 3 bases. Germline assignment: CDR1 MNHNY and CDR2 SVGAGI (reference sequence). This CDR3 contains 16 residues. CDR3 in amino acids: CASSYSRTGTDYGYTF. DNA of the CDR3: TGTGCCAGCAGTTACTCTAGGACAGGGACCGACTATGGCTACACCTTC.

CDR3 in DNA: TGTGCCATCAGTGAGTGGAGGACAGTTAGTACTGGCTCCTACAATGAGCAGTTCTTC. Residues: CAISEWRTVSTGSYNEQFF. The V and J genes are TRBV10-3 and TRBJ2-1, with a possible D match to TRBD1 (6 bases). This CDR3 has 19 residues. From germline, CDR1 is ENHRY and CDR2 SYGVKD. Trimming took off 1 base at V and 0 bases at J, with 19 bases between the two ends.

This clone has a single count. The V gene is TRBV9, the J gene TRBJ2-7, with D tentatively TRBD2 (6 bases). The CDR3 runs 15 residues. V shed 0 bases and J shed 3 bases, with 13 bases lying between them. Germline V gene sequence: CDR1 SGDLS, CDR2 YYNGEE. DNA of the CDR3: TGTGCCAGCAGCGTAGAGGGTAGCGGCCTCTACGAGCAGTACTTC. Encoded protein: CASSVEGSGLYEQYF.

The chain uses TRBV14 and TRBJ2-7; 9 nucleotides match TRBD1. Trimming took 0 bases from V and 9 from J; bases not matched to a gene: 15. Germline V lookup: CDR1 SGHDN, CDR2 FVKESK. The length of the CDR3 is 17 residues. The CDR3 region has the DNA TGTGCCAGCAGCCAAGACCGACAGGGGGGGGTCTACGAGCCGCAGTACTTC. Translation gives CASSQDRQGGVYEPQYF.

This clone appeared once. The rearrangement uses TRBV6-5 and TRBJ2-1; D may be TRBD2 (5 bases). CDR3 length: 13 amino acids. Germline CDR1 and CDR2: MNHEY and SVGAGI. The ends were cut back, 5 bases at V and 5 bases at J, with 10 bases in the middle. CDR3 sequence (DNA): TGTGCCAGCAGTATTGGACTCAACAATGAGCAGTTCTTC. It is translated as CASSIGLNNEQFF.

This chain connects TRBV5-1 to TRBJ2-5; possibly TRBD2 for D (6 bases). The germline gives CDR1 SGHRS, CDR2 YFSETQ. The CDR3 has 16 amino acids. Trimming took 3 bases from V and 4 from J, leaving 19 bases between them. In DNA form, the CDR3 reads TGCGCCAGCAGCTGGGGAGGACACCTGCACGTAGAGACCCAGTACTTC. This encodes CASSWGGHLHVETQYF.

The chain carries TRBV21-1 and TRBJ2-7; TRBD2, as called in the table, went unchecked against the DNA. TRBV21-1 is classified as a pseudogene. This CDR3 contains 15 residues. CDR3 DNA sequence: TGTGCCAGCAGCAAAGGGGAAACGGGCGGGTACGAGCAGTACTTC. Encoded protein: CASSKGETGGYEQYF.

This chain joins TRBV5-4 and TRBJ2-3, with a possible D match to TRBD2 (5 bases). V lost 4 bases and J 6 bases, leaving 24 bases between the germline ends. The CDR3 spans 17 residues. Germline loops: CDR1 SGHNT, CDR2 YYREEE (reference sequence). Here the CDR3 reads CASSPQRLGTSLDTQYF. DNA for the CDR3: TGTGCCAGCAGCCCCCAGCGGCTAGGTACGTCGTTGGATACGCAGTATTTT.

V is TRBV4-3 and J is TRBJ2-1, with 11 nucleotides matching TRBD2. Germline CDR1 LGHNA, CDR2 YSLEER. The trim removed 3 bases at V and 7 bases at J, leaving 11 bases unmatched. The CDR3 totals 17 residues. The CDR3 nucleotides read TGCGCCAGCAGCCACCGAGATAGCGGGAGGGCGGAAAATGAGCAGTTCTTC. The encoded protein is CASSHRDSGRAENEQFF.

The chain combines TRBV5-4 with TRBJ2-7, with TRBD2 identical over 15 bases. V lost 0 bases and J lost 1; bases outside the gene matches: 8. Looked up from germline, CDR1 is SGHNT and CDR2 is YYREEE (reference sequence). This CDR3 spans 19 amino acids. This CDR3 reads CASSLEGLAGGTHSYEQYF. CDR3 bases: TGTGCCAGCAGCTTGGAGGGACTAGCGGGAGGCACACATTCCTACGAGCAGTACTTC.

This clone was counted only a few times. The V call is TRBV5-4, the J call TRBJ1-2, with 10 positions matching TRBD1. Germline loops: CDR1 SGHNT, CDR2 YYREEE (reference sequence). The CDR3 extends over 16 amino acids. V dropped 7 bases and J dropped 0; count of bases not matched to a gene: 9. The DNA for the CDR3 is TGTGCCAGCGGCCGGGACAGGGGTCCCACTAACTATGGCTACACCTTC. This translates into CASGRDRGPTNYGYTF.